These T cell receptor beta chains were read from a single sample in a study of cytotoxic CD8 clonotypes in ibrutinib-treated CLL. TCRdb's table, derived via immunoSEQ multiplex PCR, lists solely in-frame clones and lacks some. Found here are 150,000 to 200,000 clones, nearly 90% of them singletons; the top ten hold more than 2.5%. The source material was PBMCs, sampled at disease progression, from a patient treated with ibrutinib. These receptors were taken from a human donor with chronic lymphocytic leukemia. CDR3s include the opening cysteine and the closing phenylalanine or tryptophan. The D gene is left open where the match is weak.

V gene	D gene	J gene	CDR3 length	CDR3 DNA	CDR3 protein
TRBV15	.	TRBJ1-6	15	TGTGCCACCAGCAGAGATTCTACGGATAATTCACCCCTCCACTTT	CATSRDSTDNSPLHF
TRBV2	.	TRBJ2-1	11	TGTGCCAGCAGTGCGTTTGTGGAGCAGTTCTTC	CASSAFVEQFF
TRBV7-3	TRBD2	TRBJ2-3	15	TGTGCCAGCAGCTTAAACGGGAGGGCCGCAGATACGCAGTATTTT	CASSLNGRAADTQYF
TRBV21-1	.	TRBJ1-5	16	TGTGCCAGCAGCGGAAGGGGTGGGACAGACAATCAGCCCCAGCATTTT	CASSGRGGTDNQPQHF
TRBV7-8	TRBD2	TRBJ2-7	16	TGTGCCAGCAGCTTATTAGCGGGAGGGAATACCTACGAGCAGTACTTC	CASSLLAGGNTYEQYF
TRBV27	.	TRBJ2-1	13	TGTGCCAGCAGACCAGGACCGCGCAGAGGGCAGTTCTTC	CASRPGPRRGQFF
TRBV23-1	.	TRBJ2-2	16	TGCGCCAGCAGTCAAACCACAGGAGAGAACACCGGGGAGCTGTTTTTT	CASSQTTGENTGELFF
TRBV10-1	TRBD1	TRBJ1-5	14	TGCGCCAAGGACCGGGACAGGGGGGATCAGCCCCAGCATTTT	CAKDRDRGDQPQHF
TRBV6-1	.	TRBJ2-1	15	TGTGCCAGCAGTTCCATAACAGGGTCCTACAATGAGCAGTTCTTC	CASSSITGSYNEQFF
TRBV5-1	.	TRBJ2-7	15	TGCGCCAGCAGCTTGGGGACAGCCACCTCCTACGAGCAGTACTTC	CASSLGTATSYEQYF
TRBV5-5	.	TRBJ2-7	14	TGTGCCAGCAGCTTGGGTACTGGTCGGAGGGAGCAGTACTTC	CASSLGTGRREQYF
TRBV27	.	TRBJ2-7	13	TGTGCCAGCAGCCATGACCCGGCCTACGAGCAGTACTTC	CASSHDPAYEQYF
TRBV27	.	TRBJ2-7	16	TGTGCCAGCAGTTTATACATCGGGGGATCGCCCTACGAGCAGTACTTC	CASSLYIGGSPYEQYF
TRBV2	.	TRBJ1-4	17	TGTGCCAGCAGTGAACGACAGCGGGCTGGCACTAATGAAAAACTGTTTTTT	CASSERQRAGTNEKLFF
TRBV6-1	.	TRBJ2-1	16	TGTGCCAGCAGTGAATACCCGGAGGGCCCCTACAATGAGCAGTTCTTC	CASSEYPEGPYNEQFF
TRBV27	TRBD2	TRBJ2-3	14	TGTGCCAGCAGTACCCTACTAGCGACAGATACGCAGTATTTT	CASSTLLATDTQYF
TRBV28	.	TRBJ1-1	15	TGTGCCAGCAGTCTCTTGAGTGACTGGGGCACTGAAGCTTTCTTT	CASSLLSDWGTEAFF
TRBV6-6	.	TRBJ2-3	16	TGTGCCAGCAAAACGGCGGGGGCAAATAGTGCAGATACGCAGTATTTT	CASKTAGANSADTQYF
TRBV2	.	TRBJ2-1	15	TGTGCCAGCTTGGACGGGACTCAAACTTACAATGAGCAGTTCTTC	CASLDGTQTYNEQFF
TRBV30	.	TRBJ1-2	14	TGTGCCTGGAGTCCTTCAGGGACCACTTATGGCTACACCTTC	CAWSPSGTTYGYTF
TRBV18	.	TRBJ1-1	17	TGTGCCAGCTCACCACCCAAGGCGGGGGGGTTGAACACTGAAGCTTTCTTT	CASSPPKAGGLNTEAFF
TRBV9	TRBD1	TRBJ2-7	15	TGTGCCAGCAGCGGCACAGGGGGCTCGCGCTACGAGCAGTACTTC	CASSGTGGSRYEQYF
TRBV25-1	TRBD1	TRBJ1-5	14	TGTGCCAGCAGTAACAGGGGTAGCAATCAGCCCCAGCATTTT	CASSNRGSNQPQHF